These 3 T cell receptor beta chains were all obtained from the same sample, sequenced in a study of T cell repertoires in urothelial bladder cancer. Here immunoSEQ multiplex PCR was the method, and the copy in TCRdb shows in-frame clones only, minus some. Of approximately 9,000 clones listed, roughly 50% are singletons. Sequenced input: tumor-infiltrating cells from bladder cancer. The receptors shown here come from a human donor with urothelial carcinoma.

J is TRBJ2-2 and V is TRBV6-4; no reliable D call. This CDR3 is 13 amino acids long. V was trimmed by 6 bases and J by 2 bases, leaving 7 bases between them. Per the germline V gene, CDR1 is MRHNA and CDR2 is SNTAGT. The CDR3 spells CASSAINTGELFF. Here the CDR3 DNA reads TGTGCCAGCAGCGCTATTAACACCGGGGAGCTGTTTTTT.

The CDR3, as DNA: TGTGCCAGCTCTTACGCCCCGAGGGGAAACACTGAAGCTTTCTTT. Protein product: CASSYAPRGNTEAFF. The chain uses TRBV18 and TRBJ1-1; perhaps TRBD1 as D (5 bases). Per germline, CDR1 KGHSH and CDR2 LQKENI. The CDR3 consists of 15 residues. The germline V and J ends were trimmed by 6 bases and 2 bases, with 16 bases remaining between them.

V gene TRBV6-6 combines with J gene TRBJ1-2; TRBD1 might be the D (5 bases). The CDR3 runs to 16 residues. V gave up 5 bases and J gave up 0 bases, with 16 bases separating them. Germline lookup yields CDR1 MNHNY and CDR2 SVGAGI (reference sequence). The CDR3, as DNA: TGTGCCAGCAGTCCCCACATACGACAGTCTAACTATGGCTACACCTTC. Amino acid sequence: CASSPHIRQSNYGYTF.